This T cell receptor beta chain was profiled in a study of T-cell reconstitution after alpha-beta-depleted transplantation in children. Whole-study findings and limits: In some patients, recipient T cells and intrathymic progenitors surviving conditioning explained high day-60 diversity. When one year had passed after transplant, most T-cell counts and diversity came from newly produced T cells. Reportedly, alpha-beta T cells present about two months post-transplant originated from several hundred expanded clones of graft origin.

V gave up 6 bases and J gave up 3 bases, with 12 bases separating them. CDR3 length: 14 residues. This clonotype occurred many times. Its target is unknown. For TCRbeta, the library was prepared with unique molecular identifiers. Via MiXCR, TCRdb re-called the PCR reads, giving one row per CDR3 protein. The sample has 700,000 or so distinct CDR3 sequences; about 12% are singletons. The clonotype was recovered from a girl aged 2-10 years with congenital amegakaryocytic thrombocytopenia, due to receive a stem cell transplant. The specimen was PBMCs, collected before TCRalphabeta/CD19-depleted stem cell transplant. The J gene is TRBJ2-1, the V gene TRBV12-3 or TRBV12-4; D is perhaps TRBD2 (5 bases). For the CDR3, the DNA is TGTGCCAGCAGACAAGCAGGAGGCTACAATGAGCAGTTCTTC. Translating gives CASRQAGGYNEQFF.